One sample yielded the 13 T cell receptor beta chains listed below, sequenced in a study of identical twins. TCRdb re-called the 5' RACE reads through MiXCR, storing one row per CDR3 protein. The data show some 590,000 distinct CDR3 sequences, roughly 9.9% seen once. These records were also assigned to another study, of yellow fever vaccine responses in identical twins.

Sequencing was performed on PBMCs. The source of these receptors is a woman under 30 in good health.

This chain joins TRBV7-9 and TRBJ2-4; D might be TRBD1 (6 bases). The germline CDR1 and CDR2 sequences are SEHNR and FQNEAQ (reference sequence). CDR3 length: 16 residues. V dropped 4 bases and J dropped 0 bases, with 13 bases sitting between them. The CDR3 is CASSSHRDLAKNIQYF. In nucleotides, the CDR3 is TGTGCCAGCAGCTCTCACAGGGATCTAGCCAAAAACATTCAGTACTTC.

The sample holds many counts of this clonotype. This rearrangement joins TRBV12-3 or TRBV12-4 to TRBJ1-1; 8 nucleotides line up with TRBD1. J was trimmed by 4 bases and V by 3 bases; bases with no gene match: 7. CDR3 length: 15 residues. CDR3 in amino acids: CASSLETGVGTEAFF. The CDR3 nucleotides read TGTGCCAGCAGTTTGGAGACAGGGGTCGGCACTGAAGCTTTCTTT.

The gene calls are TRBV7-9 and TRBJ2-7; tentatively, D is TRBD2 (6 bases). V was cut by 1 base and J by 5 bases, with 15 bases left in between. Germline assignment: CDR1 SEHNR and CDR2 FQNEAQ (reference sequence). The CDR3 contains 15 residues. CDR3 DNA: TGTGCCAGCAGCTTAGGGTACGGGAGAATCCACGAGCAGTACTTC. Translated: CASSLGYGRIHEQYF.

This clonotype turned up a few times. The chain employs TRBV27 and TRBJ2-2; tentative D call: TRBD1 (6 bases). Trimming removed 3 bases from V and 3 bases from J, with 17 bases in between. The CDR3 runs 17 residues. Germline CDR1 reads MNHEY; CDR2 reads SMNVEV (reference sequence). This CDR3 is CASSFLQGIIDTGELFF. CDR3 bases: TGTGCCAGCAGTTTCCTACAGGGAATTATAGACACCGGGGAGCTGTTTTTT.

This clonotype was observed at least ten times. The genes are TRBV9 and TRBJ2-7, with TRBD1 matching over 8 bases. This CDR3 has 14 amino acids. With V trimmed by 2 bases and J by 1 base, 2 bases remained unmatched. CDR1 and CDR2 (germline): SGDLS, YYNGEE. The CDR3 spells CASSVNRGSYEQYF. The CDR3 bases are TGTGCCAGCAGCGTCAACAGGGGGTCCTACGAGCAGTACTTC.

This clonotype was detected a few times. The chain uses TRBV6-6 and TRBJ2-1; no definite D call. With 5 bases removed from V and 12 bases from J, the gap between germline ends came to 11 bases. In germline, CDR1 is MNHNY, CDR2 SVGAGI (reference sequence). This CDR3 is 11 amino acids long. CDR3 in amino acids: CASSPRLGQFF. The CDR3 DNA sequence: TGTGCCAGCAGTCCCCGGTTAGGGCAGTTCTTC.

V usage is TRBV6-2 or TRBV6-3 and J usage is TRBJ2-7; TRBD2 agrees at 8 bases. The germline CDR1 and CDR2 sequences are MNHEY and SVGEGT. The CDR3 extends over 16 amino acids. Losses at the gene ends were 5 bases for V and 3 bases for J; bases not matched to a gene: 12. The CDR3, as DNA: TGTGCCAGCAGTCCTCTCCGGACTAGCCTGAGCTACGAGCAGTACTTC. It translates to CASSPLRTSLSYEQYF.

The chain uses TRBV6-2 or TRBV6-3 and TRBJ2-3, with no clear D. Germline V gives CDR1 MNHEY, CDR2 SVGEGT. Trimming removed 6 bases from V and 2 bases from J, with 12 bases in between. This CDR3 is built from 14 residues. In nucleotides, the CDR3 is TGTGCCAGCAGGCTTCCGACAAACACAGATACGCAGTATTTT. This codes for CASRLPTNTDTQYF.

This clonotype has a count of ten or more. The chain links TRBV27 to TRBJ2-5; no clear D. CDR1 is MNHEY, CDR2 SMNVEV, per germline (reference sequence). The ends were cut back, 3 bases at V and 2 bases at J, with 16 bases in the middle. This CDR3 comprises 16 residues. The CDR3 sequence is CASSFTSGAVQETQYF. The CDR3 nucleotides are TGTGCCAGCAGTTTCACATCAGGCGCGGTGCAAGAGACCCAGTACTTC.

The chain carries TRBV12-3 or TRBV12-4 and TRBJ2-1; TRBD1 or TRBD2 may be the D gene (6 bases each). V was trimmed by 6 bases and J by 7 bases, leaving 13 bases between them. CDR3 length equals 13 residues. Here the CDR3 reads CASRAWGANEQFF. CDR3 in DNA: TGTGCCAGCAGGGCTTGGGGGGCGAATGAGCAGTTCTTC.

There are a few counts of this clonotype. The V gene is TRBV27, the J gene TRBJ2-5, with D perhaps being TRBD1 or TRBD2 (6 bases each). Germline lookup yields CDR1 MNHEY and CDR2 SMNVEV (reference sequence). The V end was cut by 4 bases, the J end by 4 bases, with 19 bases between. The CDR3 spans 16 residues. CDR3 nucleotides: TGTGCCAGCAGTTCACGTATGGGGGGCGTTCGAGAGACCCAGTACTTC. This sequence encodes CASSSRMGGVRETQYF.

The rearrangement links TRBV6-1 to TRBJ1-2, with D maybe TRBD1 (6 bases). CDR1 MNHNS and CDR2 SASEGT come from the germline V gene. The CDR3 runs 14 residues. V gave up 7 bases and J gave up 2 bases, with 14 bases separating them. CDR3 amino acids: CASKRDTGNYGYTF. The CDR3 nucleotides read TGTGCCAGCAAGAGGGACACAGGAAACTATGGCTACACCTTC.

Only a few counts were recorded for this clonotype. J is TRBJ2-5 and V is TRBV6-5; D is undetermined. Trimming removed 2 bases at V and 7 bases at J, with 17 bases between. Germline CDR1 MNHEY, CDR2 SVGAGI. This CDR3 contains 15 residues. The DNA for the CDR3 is TGTGCCAGCAGTTACGGTTCGGATTCAACGGGGACCCAGTACTTC. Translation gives CASSYGSDSTGTQYF.